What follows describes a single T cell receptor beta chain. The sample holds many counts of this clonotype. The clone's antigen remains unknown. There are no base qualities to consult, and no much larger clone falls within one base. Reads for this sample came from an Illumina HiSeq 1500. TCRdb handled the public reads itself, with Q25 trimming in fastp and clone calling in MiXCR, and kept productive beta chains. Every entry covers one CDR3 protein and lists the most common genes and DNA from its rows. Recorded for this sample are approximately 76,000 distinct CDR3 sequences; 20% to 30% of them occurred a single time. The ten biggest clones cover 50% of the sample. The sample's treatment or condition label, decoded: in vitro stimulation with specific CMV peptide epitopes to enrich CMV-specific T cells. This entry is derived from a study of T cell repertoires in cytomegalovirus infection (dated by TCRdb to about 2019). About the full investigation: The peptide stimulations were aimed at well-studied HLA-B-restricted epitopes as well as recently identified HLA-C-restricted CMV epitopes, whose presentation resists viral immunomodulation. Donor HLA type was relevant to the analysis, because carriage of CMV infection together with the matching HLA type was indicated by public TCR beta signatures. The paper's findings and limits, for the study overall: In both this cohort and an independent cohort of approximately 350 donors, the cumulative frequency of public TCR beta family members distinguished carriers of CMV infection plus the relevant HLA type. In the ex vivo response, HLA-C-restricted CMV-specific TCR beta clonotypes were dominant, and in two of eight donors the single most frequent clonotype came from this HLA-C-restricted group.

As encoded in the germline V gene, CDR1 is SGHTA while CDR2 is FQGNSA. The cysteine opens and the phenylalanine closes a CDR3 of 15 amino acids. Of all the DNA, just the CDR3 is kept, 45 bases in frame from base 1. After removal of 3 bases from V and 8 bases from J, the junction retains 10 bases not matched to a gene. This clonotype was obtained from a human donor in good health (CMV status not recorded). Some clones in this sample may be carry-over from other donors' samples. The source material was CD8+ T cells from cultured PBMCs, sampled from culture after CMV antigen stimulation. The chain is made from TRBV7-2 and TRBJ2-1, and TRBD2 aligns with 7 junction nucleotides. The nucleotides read TGTGCCAGCAGCTTGGGGGGGTATCAGGGCGATGAGCAGTTCTTC. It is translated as CASSLGGYQGDEQFF.